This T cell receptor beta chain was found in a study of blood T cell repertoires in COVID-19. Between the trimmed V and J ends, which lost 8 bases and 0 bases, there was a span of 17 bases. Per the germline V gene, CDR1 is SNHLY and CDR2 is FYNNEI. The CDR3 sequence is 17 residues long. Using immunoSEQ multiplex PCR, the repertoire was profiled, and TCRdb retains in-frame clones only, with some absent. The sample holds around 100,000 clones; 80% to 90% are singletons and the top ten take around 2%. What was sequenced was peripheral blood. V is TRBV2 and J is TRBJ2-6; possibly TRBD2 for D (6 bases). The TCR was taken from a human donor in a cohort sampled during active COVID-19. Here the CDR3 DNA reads TGTGCCAGCCAGTCCGGGGGACCAGGCTCTGGGGCCAACGTCCTGACTTTC. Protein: CASQSGGPGSGANVLTF.